Listed below are T cell receptor beta chains from one sample, sequenced in a study of T cells in Graves' hyperthyroidism and ophthalmopathy. TCRdb fed the multiplex PCR reads into MiXCR, producing one record per CDR3 protein. The data contain around 540,000 distinct CDR3 sequences, about 16% of them singletons. The sample consisted of blood. The receptors shown here come from a woman between 25 and 40 years old with Graves' ophthalmopathy. Both conserved end residues are part of each CDR3.

J: TRBJ2-3
length: 16
V: TRBV10-2
CDR3: CAGSQRGMGGTDTQYF

J: TRBJ1-1
length: 14
V: TRBV27
CDR3: CASRSTRDITEAFF

J: TRBJ2-1
length: 16
V: TRBV11-2
CDR3: CASSPRVLGSYNEQFF

J: TRBJ2-2
length: 16
V: TRBV4-3
CDR3: CASSQDQAGASGELFF

J: TRBJ2-1
length: 13
V: TRBV28
CDR3: CASIMHDRNEQFF

J: TRBJ2-3
length: 17
V: TRBV28
CDR3: CASSTPGLTSSTDTQYF

J: TRBJ2-7
length: 13
V: TRBV7-9
CDR3: CASSLQGVHEQYF

J: TRBJ1-1
length: 12
V: TRBV28
CDR3: CASRGGSTEAFF

J: TRBJ1-2
length: 15
V: TRBV9
CDR3: CASGFGIQGNYGYTF

J: TRBJ1-2
length: 16
V: TRBV9
CDR3: CASTGHQGTGGYGYTF

J: TRBJ2-3
length: 14
V: TRBV12-3/TRBV12-4
CDR3: CASSSSGTTDTQYF

J: TRBJ2-7
length: 13
V: TRBV20-1
CDR3: CSASGSASYEQYF

J: TRBJ1-1
length: 14
V: TRBV19
CDR3: CASTRDRGVTEAFF

J: TRBJ2-7
length: 13
V: TRBV4-1
CDR3: CASSQGKGSEQYF

J: TRBJ2-7
length: 15
V: TRBV6-1
CDR3: CASSLQGTAPYEQYF

J: TRBJ1-3
length: 16
V: TRBV5-4
CDR3: CASSRKQDSSGNTIYF

J: TRBJ2-5
length: 14
V: TRBV20-1
CDR3: CSAVDGRDAETQYF

J: TRBJ1-2
length: 15
V: TRBV4-3
CDR3: CASSQDLTAYYGYTF

J: TRBJ2-7
length: 14
V: TRBV5-6
CDR3: CASSPGLAGARQYF

J: TRBJ1-6
length: 15
V: TRBV20-1
CDR3: CSARDLGPEGSPLHF